The source of this T cell receptor (beta chain) is a study of T cells in Graves' hyperthyroidism and ophthalmopathy. Study-wide results and caveats: A median around 6.4 months before onset, the model predicted ophthalmopathy. Blood also contained most expanded thyroid clonotypes above 0.001. Ophthalmopathy was told apart from stable hyperthyroidism by a 13 V-J model.

The source material, RNA transcripts, was used to amplify TCR beta CDR3 regions. The HTBI set primed first-round TCR CDR3 RT-PCR. Via MiXCR, TCRdb re-called the multiplex PCR reads, giving one row per CDR3 protein. Among about half a million distinct CDR3 sequences listed, about 16% were seen once. Diagnosis rested on symptoms, serum thyroxine and TRAb, thyroid ultrasound, and orbital computed tomography. This CDR3 has 15 amino acids. V was pared by 6 bases and J by 3 bases, with 5 bases of the junction left unmatched. Germline V gene sequence: CDR1 SNHLY, CDR2 FYNNEI. This clonotype occurred a few times. The antigen remains unidentified.

The sequence came from a woman in her 30s with Graves' ophthalmopathy. Sequencing input: blood. The chain is built from TRBV2 and TRBJ2-3; 11 bases agree with TRBD1. This CDR3 is CASRRTGGPTDTQYF. The CDR3 nucleotides read TGTGCCAGCAGACGGACAGGGGGCCCAACAGATACGCAGTATTTT.